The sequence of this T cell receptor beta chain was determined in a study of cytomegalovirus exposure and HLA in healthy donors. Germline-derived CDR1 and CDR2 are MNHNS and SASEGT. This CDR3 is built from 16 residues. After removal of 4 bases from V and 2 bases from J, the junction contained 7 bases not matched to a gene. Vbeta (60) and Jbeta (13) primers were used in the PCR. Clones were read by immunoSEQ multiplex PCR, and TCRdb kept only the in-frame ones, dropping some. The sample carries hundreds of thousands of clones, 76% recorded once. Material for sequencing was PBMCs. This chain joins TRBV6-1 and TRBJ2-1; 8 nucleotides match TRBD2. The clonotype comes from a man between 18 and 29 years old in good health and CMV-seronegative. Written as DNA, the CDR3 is TGTGCCAGCAGTGGTCCCCCGGGACTAGCCTACAATGAGCAGTTCTTC. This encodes CASSGPPGLAYNEQFF.